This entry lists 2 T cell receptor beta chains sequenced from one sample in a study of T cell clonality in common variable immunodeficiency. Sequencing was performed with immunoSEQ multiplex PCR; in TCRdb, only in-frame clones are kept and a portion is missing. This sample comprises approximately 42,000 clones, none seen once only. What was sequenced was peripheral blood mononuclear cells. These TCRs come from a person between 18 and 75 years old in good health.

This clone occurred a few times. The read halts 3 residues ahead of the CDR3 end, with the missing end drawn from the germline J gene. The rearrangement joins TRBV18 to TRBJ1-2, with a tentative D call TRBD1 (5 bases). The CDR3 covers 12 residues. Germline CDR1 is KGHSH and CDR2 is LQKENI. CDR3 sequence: CASSTTGTRYTF. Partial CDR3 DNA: TGTGCCAGCTCAACTACCGGGACTAGG. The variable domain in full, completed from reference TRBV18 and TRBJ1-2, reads NAGVMQNPRHLVRRRGQEARLRCSPMKGHSHVYWYRQLPEEGLKFMVYLQKENIIDESGMPKERFSAEFPKEGPSILRIQQVVRGDSAAYFCASSTTGTRYTFGSGTRLTVV.

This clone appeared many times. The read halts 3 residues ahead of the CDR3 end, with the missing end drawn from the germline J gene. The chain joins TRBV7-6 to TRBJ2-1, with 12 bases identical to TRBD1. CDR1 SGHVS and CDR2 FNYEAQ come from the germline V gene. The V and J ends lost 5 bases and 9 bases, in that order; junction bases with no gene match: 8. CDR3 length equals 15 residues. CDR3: CASSPRDRGQGEQFF. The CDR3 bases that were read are TGTGCCAGCAGCCCCCGGGACAGGGGGCAAGGTGAG. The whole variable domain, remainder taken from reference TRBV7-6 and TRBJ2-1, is GAGVSQSPRYKVTKRGQDVALRCDPISGHVSLYWYRQALGQGPEFLTYFNYEAQQDKSGLPNDRFSAERPEGSISTLTIQRTEQRDSAMYRCASSPRDRGQGEQFFGPGTRLTVL.